A selection of T cell receptor beta chains follows, all from one sample in a study of CD8 T cells in Susac syndrome. Via MiXCR, TCRdb re-called the immunoSEQ multiplex PCR reads, giving one row per CDR3 protein. The data hold more than 150,000 distinct CDR3 sequences, with around 93% observed a single time. The sample consisted of CD8+ T cells from PBMCs. The receptors shown here come from a human donor with Susac syndrome. The CDR3 runs from the conserved cysteine through the conserved F or W. The D gene is left open where the match is weak.

TRBV28	TRBJ2-1	.	CASSPGRARGHEQFF
TRBV27	TRBJ1-1	.	CASSTGPMNTEAFF
TRBV28	TRBJ2-1	.	CASSLFEGGGDNEQFF
TRBV7-2	TRBJ2-1	TRBD2	CASSASGGHYNEQFF
TRBV15	TRBJ2-5	TRBD1	CATFQGTGGQETQYF
TRBV9	TRBJ1-1	.	CASSAGISGTEAFF
TRBV4-1	TRBJ2-7	.	CASSPAGPIYEQYF
TRBV4-1	TRBJ1-5	.	CASSQDLQYSNQPQHF
TRBV9	TRBJ2-7	.	CASSEGGLSYEQYF
TRBV4-2	TRBJ1-5	TRBD1	CASSHEGGTGSGGNQPQHF
TRBV6-1	TRBJ2-7	.	CASRRDSYEQYF
TRBV5-1	TRBJ2-5	TRBD1	CASSSRLDRGGQETQYF
TRBV20-1	TRBJ2-4	TRBD2	CSARSLADVKNIQYF
TRBV30	TRBJ2-7	.	CAWSTVYEQYF
TRBV7-9	TRBJ2-1	TRBD2	CASSILTSDNEQFF
TRBV12-3/TRBV12-4	TRBJ2-1	.	CASSLSSSYNEQFF
TRBV13	TRBJ2-7	.	CASSLGSDLNEQYF